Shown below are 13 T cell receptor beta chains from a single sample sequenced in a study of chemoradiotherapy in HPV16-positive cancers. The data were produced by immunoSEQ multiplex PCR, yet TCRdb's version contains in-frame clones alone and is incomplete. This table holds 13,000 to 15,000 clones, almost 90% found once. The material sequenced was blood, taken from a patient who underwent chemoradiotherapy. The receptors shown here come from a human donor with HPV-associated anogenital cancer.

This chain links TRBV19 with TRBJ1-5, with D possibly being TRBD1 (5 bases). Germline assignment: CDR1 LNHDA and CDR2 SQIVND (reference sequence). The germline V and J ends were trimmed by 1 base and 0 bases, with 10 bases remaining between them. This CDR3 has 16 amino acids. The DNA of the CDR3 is TGTGCCAGTAGTATAGGGGAGGGGACTAGCAATCAGCCCCAGCATTTT. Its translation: CASSIGEGTSNQPQHF. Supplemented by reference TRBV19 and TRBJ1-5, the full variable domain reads DGGITQSPKYLFRKEGQNVTLSCEQNLNHDAMYWYRQDPGQGLRLIYYSQIVNDFQKGDIAEGYSVSREKKESFPLTVTSAQKNPTAFYLCASSIGEGTSNQPQHFGDGTRLSIL.

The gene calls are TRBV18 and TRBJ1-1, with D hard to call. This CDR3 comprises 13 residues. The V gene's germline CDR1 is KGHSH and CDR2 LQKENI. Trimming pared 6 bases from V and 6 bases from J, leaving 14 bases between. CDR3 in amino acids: CASSPTLLAEAFF. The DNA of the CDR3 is TGTGCCAGCTCCCCGACACTTCTAGCTGAAGCTTTCTTT.

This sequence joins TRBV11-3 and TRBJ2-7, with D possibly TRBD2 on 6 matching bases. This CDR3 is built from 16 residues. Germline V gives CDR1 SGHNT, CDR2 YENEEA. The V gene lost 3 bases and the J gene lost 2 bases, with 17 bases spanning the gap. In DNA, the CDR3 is TGTGCCAGCAGCTTGGGCGACGGGAGTACTCCCTACGAGCAGTACTTC. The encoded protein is CASSLGDGSTPYEQYF.

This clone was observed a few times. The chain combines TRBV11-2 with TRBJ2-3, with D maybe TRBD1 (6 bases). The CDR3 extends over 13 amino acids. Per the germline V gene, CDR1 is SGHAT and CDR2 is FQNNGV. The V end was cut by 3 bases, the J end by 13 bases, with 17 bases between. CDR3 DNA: TGTGCCAGCAGCTTCTCCGGGACAAAAAGGGAGTATTTT. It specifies CASSFSGTKREYF. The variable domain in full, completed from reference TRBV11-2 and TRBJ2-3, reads EAGVAQSPRYKIIEKRQSVAFWCNPISGHATLYWYQQILGQGPKLLIQFQNNGVVDDSQLPKDRFSAERLKGVDSTLKIQPAKLEDSAVYLCASSFSGTKREYFGPGTRLTVL.

CDR3 residues: CATSRAGTHNSPLHF. The CDR3 DNA reads TGTGCCACCAGCAGAGCCGGGACGCATAATTCACCCCTCCACTTT. The chain links TRBV15 to TRBJ1-6; the D gene is possibly TRBD1 (5 bases). CDR3 length equals 15 residues. The V gene lost 1 base and the J gene lost 5 bases, with 9 bases spanning the gap. Germline V gene data show CDR1 as LNHNV and CDR2 as YYDKDF (reference sequence).

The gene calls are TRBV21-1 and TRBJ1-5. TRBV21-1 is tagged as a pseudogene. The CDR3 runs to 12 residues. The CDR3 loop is CATPKGNQPQHF. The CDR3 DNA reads TGTGCCACCCCGAAGGGTAACCAGCCCCAGCATTTT.

CDR3 DNA: TGTGCCAGCAATCGACAGGCCAACCAAGAGACCCAGTACTTC. This gives the protein CASNRQANQETQYF. This chain connects TRBV2 to TRBJ2-5; D possibly corresponds to TRBD1 (6 bases). The CDR3 length is 14 residues. Deletions cut 7 bases from V and 0 bases from J, with 12 bases between. CDR1 SNHLY and CDR2 FYNNEI come from the germline V gene.

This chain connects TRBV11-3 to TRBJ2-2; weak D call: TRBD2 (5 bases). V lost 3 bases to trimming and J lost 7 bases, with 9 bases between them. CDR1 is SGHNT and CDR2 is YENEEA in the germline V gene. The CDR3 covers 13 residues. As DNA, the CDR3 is TGTGCCAGCAGCTTCGGGGATGACGGGGAGCTGTTTTTT. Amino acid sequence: CASSFGDDGELFF.

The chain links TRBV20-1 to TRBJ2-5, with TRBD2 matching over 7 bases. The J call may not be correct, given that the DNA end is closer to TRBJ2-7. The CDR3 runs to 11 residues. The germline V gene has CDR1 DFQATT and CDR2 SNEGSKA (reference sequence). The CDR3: CSALLANEQYF. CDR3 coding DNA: TGCAGTGCTCTACTAGCGAACGAGCAGTACTTC.

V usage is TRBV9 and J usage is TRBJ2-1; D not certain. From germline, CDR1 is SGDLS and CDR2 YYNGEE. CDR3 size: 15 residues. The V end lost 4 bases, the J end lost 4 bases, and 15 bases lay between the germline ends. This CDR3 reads CASSQEKNMYNEQFF. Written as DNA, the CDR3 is TGTGCCAGCAGCCAAGAAAAAAACATGTACAATGAGCAGTTCTTC.

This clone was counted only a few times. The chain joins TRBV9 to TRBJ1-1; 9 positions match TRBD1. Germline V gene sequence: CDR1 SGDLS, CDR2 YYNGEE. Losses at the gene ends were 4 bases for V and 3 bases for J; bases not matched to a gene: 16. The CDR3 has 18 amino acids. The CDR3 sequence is CASSPSGYRGRVYTEAFF. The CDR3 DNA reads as TGTGCCAGCAGCCCCTCAGGGTACAGGGGGCGCGTTTACACTGAAGCTTTCTTT.

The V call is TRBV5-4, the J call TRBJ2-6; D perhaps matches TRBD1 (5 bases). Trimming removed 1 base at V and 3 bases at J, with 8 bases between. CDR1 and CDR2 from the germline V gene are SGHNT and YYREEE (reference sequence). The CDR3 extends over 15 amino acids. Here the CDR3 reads CASSLLGVGANVLTF. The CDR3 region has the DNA TGTGCCAGCAGCTTGTTAGGGGTTGGGGCCAACGTCCTGACTTTC.

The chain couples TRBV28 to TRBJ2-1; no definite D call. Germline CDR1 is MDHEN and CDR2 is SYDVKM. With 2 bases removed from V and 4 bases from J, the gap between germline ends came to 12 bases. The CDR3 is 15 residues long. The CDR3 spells CASSLIPSEYNEQFF. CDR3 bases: TGTGCCAGCAGTTTAATACCCAGCGAGTACAATGAGCAGTTCTTC.